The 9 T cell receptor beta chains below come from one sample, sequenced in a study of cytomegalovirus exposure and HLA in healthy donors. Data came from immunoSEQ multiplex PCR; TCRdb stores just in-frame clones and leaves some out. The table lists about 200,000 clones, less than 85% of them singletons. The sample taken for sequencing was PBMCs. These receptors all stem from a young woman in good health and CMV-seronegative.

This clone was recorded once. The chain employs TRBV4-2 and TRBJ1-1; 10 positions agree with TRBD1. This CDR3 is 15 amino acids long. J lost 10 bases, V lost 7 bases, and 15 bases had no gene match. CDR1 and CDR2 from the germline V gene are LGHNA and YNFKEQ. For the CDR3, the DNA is TGTGCCAGCACCCGGAGCGGGACAGGGGAACGTCGAGCTTTCTTT. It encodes CASTRSGTGERRAFF.

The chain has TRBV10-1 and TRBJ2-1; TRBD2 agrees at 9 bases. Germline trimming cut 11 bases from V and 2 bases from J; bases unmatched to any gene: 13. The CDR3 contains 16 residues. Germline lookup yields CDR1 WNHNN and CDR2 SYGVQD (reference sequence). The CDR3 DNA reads TGCGCCGGTTTAGGAGCGGGAGGTCTCACCTACAATGAGCAGTTCTTC. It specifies CAGLGAGGLTYNEQFF.

DNA for the CDR3: TGTGCCAGCAGTTTATCGTCCTTTGGGGCCCCTCGGAATGAGCAGTTCTTC. Translating gives CASSLSSFGAPRNEQFF. This chain joins TRBV27 and TRBJ2-1, with D possibly being TRBD1 (5 bases). The V gene lost 0 bases and the J gene lost 7 bases, with 19 bases spanning the gap. CDR1 and CDR2 from the germline V gene are MNHEY and SMNVEV (reference sequence). CDR3 length: 17 amino acids.

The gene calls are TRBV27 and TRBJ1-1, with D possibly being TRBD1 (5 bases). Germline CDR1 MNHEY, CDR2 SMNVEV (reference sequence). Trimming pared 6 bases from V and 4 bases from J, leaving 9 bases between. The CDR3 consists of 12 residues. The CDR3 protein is CASRRGFTEAFF. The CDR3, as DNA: TGTGCCAGCAGACGGGGGTTCACTGAAGCTTTCTTT.

CDR3 protein: CAWSVRRWGGEQFF. Written as DNA, the CDR3 is TGTGCCTGGAGTGTACGGCGGTGGGGGGGTGAGCAGTTCTTC. This chain uses TRBV30 with TRBJ2-1; 7 nucleotides line up with TRBD2. Trimming at V came to 0 bases and at J to 9 bases, leaving 8 bases not matched to a gene. The length of the CDR3 is 14 residues. From germline, CDR1 is GTSNPN and CDR2 SVGIG (reference sequence).

The CDR3 here is CASSSGVGSGTDTQYF. As DNA, the CDR3 is TGTGCCAGCAGTAGCGGGGTCGGGTCTGGCACAGATACGCAGTATTTT. The chain links TRBV9 to TRBJ2-3; TRBD2 aligns across 8 bases. Germline V gene sequence: CDR1 SGDLS, CDR2 YYNGEE. Losses at the gene ends were 5 bases for V and 1 base for J; bases not matched to a gene: 9. CDR3 size: 16 residues.

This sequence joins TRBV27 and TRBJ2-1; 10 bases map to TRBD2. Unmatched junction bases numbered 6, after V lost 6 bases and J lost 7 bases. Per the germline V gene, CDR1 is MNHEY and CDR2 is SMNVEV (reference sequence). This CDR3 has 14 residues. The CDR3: CASRSGRAANEQFF. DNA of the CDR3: TGTGCCAGCAGGAGCGGGAGGGCTGCAAATGAGCAGTTCTTC.

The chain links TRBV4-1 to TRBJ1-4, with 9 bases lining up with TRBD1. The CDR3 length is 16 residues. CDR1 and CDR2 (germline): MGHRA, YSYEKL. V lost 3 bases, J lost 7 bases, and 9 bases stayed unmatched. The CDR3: CASSQGTGGFGEKLFF. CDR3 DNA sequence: TGCGCCAGCAGCCAGGGTACAGGGGGCTTTGGTGAAAAACTGTTTTTT.

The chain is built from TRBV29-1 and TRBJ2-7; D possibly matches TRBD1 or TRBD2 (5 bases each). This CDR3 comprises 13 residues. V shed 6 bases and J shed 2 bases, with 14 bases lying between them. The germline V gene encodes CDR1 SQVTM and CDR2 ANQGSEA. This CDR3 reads CSVGSMGAYEQYF. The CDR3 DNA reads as TGCAGCGTGGGTTCTATGGGGGCCTACGAGCAGTACTTC.